This T cell receptor (beta chain) was sequenced in a study of beta chain features in type 1 diabetes. As every portion of the isolated RNA was reverse transcribed, the sequencing read expressed TCRB transcripts. Clones were sequenced by immunoSEQ multiplex PCR, and TCRdb holds only the in-frame ones, with some missing. The repertoire holds under 200,000 clones, with less than 9.5% as singletons. V shed 3 bases and J 4 bases; nucleotides not matched to a gene: 1. This CDR3 is built from 15 residues. Germline CDR1 reads GTSNPN; CDR2 reads SVGIG (reference sequence). This clone showed up just a few times.

This TCR derives from a woman aged 18-29 years in good health. The chain joins TRBV30 to TRBJ2-2, with TRBD2 identical over 14 bases. The sample was central memory CD4+ T cells from blood. The CDR3 DNA reads TGTGCCTGGAGAGGGACTAGCGGGAGCACCGGGGAGCTGTTTTTT. This codes for CAWRGTSGSTGELFF.